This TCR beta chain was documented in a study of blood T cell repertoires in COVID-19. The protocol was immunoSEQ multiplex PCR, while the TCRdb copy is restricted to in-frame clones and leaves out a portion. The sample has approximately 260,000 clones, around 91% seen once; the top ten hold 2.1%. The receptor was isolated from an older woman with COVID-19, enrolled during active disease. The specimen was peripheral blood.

The CDR3 loop reads CASSFGRPNNEKLFF. For the CDR3, the DNA is TGCGCCAGCAGCTTTGGCAGGCCAAATAATGAAAAACTGTTTTTT. The gene calls are TRBV5-1 and TRBJ1-4; D remains unclear. The germline V and J ends were trimmed by 2 bases and 4 bases, with 12 bases remaining between them. Germline V CDR1 and CDR2: SGHRS, YFSETQ. This CDR3 comprises 15 residues.